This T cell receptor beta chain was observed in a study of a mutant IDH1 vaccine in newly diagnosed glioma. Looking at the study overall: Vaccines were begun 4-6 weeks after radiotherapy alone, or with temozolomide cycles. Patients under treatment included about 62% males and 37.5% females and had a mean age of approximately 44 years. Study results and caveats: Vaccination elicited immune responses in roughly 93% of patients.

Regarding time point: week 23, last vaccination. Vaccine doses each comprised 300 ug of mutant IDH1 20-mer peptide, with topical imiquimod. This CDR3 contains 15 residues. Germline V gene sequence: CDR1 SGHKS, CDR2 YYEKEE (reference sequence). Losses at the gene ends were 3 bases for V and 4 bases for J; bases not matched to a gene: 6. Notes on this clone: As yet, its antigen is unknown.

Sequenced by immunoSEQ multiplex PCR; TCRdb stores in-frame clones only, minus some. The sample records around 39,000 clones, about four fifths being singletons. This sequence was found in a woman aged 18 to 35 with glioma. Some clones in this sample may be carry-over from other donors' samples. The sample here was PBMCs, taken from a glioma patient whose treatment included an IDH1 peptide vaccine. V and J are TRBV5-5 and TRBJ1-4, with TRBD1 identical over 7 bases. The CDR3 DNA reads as TGTGCCAGCAGCTCGACAGGGAATGGTAATGAAAAACTGTTTTTT. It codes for CASSSTGNGNEKLFF.